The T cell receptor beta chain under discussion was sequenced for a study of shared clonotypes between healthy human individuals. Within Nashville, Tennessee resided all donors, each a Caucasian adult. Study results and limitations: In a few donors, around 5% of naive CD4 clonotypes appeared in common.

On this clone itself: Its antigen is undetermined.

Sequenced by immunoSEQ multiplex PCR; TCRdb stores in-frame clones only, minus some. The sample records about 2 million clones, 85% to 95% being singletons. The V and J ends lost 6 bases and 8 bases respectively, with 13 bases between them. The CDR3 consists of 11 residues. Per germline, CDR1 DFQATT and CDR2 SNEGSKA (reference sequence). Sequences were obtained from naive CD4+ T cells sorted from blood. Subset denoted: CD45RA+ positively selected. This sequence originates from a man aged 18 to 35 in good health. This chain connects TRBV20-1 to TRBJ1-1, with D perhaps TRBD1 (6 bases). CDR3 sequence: CSAPDDREAFF. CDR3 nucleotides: TGCAGTGCACCCGATGACAGGGAAGCTTTCTTT.